The 11 T cell receptor beta chains below were found in one sample sequenced in a study of shared clonotypes between healthy human individuals. Data came from immunoSEQ multiplex PCR; TCRdb stores just in-frame clones and leaves some out. Of 2.5 million or so clones in the sample, approximately 94% are singletons; the top ten hold over 0.12%. Material for sequencing was naive CD4+ T cells sorted from blood. This sample's subset: CD45RA+ positively selected. The receptors were gathered from a man younger than 35 in good health.

The J gene is TRBJ1-5, the V gene TRBV19; D remains unclear. Germline loops: CDR1 LNHDA, CDR2 SQIVND (reference sequence). The V and J ends lost 3 bases and 0 bases respectively, with 15 bases between them. The CDR3 spans 17 residues. As DNA, the CDR3 is TGTGCCAGTAGTATCCTTATGCAGGTTGATAGCAATCAGCCCCAGCATTTT. This sequence encodes CASSILMQVDSNQPQHF. Together with reference TRBV19 and TRBJ1-5, the CDR3 gives the full variable domain: DGGITQSPKYLFRKEGQNVTLSCEQNLNHDAMYWYRQDPGQGLRLIYYSQIVNDFQKGDIAEGYSVSREKKESFPLTVTSAQKNPTAFYLCASSILMQVDSNQPQHFGDGTRLSIL.

The gene calls are TRBV7-9 and TRBJ1-2, with D perhaps matching TRBD1 (5 bases). Trimming took off 5 bases at V and 6 bases at J, with 16 bases between the two ends. Per germline, CDR1 SEHNR and CDR2 FQNEAQ (reference sequence). The CDR3 sequence is 14 residues long. CDR3 in amino acids: CASSPPGGVHGYTF. The CDR3 coding sequence is TGTGCCAGCAGCCCCCCGGGGGGGGTCCATGGCTACACCTTC.

The rearrangement links TRBV7-9 to TRBJ1-2; no firm D call. The CDR3 loop spans 15 amino acids. The germline CDR1 and CDR2 sequences are SEHNR and FQNEAQ (reference sequence). Trimming left V 4 bases short and J 2 bases short, with 14 bases between. CDR3 DNA sequence: TGTGCCAGCAGCTCCCTTCGAAGGGCGAACTATGGCTACACCTTC. Protein product: CASSSLRRANYGYTF.

The chain has TRBV5-1 and TRBJ2-4; 7 positions agree with TRBD1. The V segment lost 0 bases and the J segment 5 bases; nucleotides outside the gene matches: 2. The CDR3 totals 14 residues. Germline CDR1 and CDR2: SGHRS and YFSETQ. This CDR3 is CASSLAGGENIQYF. DNA for the CDR3: TGCGCCAGCAGCTTGGCAGGGGGTGAAAACATTCAGTACTTC.

There are a few counts of this clone. Other DNA sequences in the sample encode the same CDR3. The chain joins TRBV7-9 to TRBJ1-6; no clear D gene. Trimming cost V 1 base and J 0 bases, with 7 bases left between them. The CDR3 extends over 16 amino acids. Germline CDR1 SEHNR, CDR2 FQNEAQ (reference sequence). This CDR3 is CASSLGGSSYNSPLHF. The DNA of the CDR3 is TGTGCCAGCAGCTTAGGCGGGAGCTCCTATAATTCACCCCTCCACTTT.

The CDR3 DNA reads as TGCAGCGTTGGGGGGGCAGAGAGGGGCACTGAAGCTTTCTTT. Translated: CSVGGAERGTEAFF. The chain carries TRBV29-1 and TRBJ1-1, with a tentative D call TRBD1 (6 bases). The CDR3 is 14 residues long. CDR1 is SQVTM and CDR2 is ANQGSEA in the germline V gene. The V end lost 4 bases, the J end lost 4 bases, and 16 bases lay between the germline ends.

CDR3 residues: CASSRTVIGEQYF. The DNA of the CDR3 is TGTGCCAGCAGCCGCACTGTAATCGGCGAGCAGTACTTC. The J gene is TRBJ2-7, the V gene TRBV6-5; D gene uncertain. CDR3 length: 13 residues. Between the trimmed V and J ends, which lost 6 bases and 6 bases, there was a span of 15 bases. Germline CDR1 and CDR2: MNHEY and SVGAGI.

As regards this clone: Other nucleotide sequences from this sample produce the same CDR3. The V and J genes are TRBV18 and TRBJ1-2; no definite D call. V lost 1 base and J 2 bases, leaving 5 bases between the germline ends. The CDR3 consists of 13 residues. Germline-derived CDR1 and CDR2 are KGHSH and LQKENI. The CDR3 DNA reads as TGTGCCAGCTCACCACGGGCCAACTATGGCTACACCTTC. Residues: CASSPRANYGYTF. The full variable domain, rest sourced from reference TRBV18 and TRBJ1-2, is NAGVMQNPRHLVRRRGQEARLRCSPMKGHSHVYWYRQLPEEGLKFMVYLQKENIIDESGMPKERFSAEFPKEGPSILRIQQVVRGDSAAYFCASSPRANYGYTFGSGTRLTVV.

This sequence joins TRBV28 and TRBJ2-2; D not resolved. The V gene's germline CDR1 is MDHEN and CDR2 SYDVKM. V was pared by 7 bases and J by 6 bases, with 21 bases between. The CDR3 is made up of 16 amino acids. Here the CDR3 reads CASNYYKRSRSGELFF. The CDR3 DNA is TGTGCCAGCAACTACTATAAGCGTTCTAGGTCCGGGGAGCTGTTTTTT.

V usage is TRBV7-6 and J usage is TRBJ1-2; D remains ambiguous. Germline values: CDR1 SGHVS, CDR2 FNYEAQ. V lost 1 base and J 7 bases, leaving 10 bases between the germline ends. The CDR3 has 13 amino acids. CDR3 sequence: CASSLDERFGYTF. In nucleotides, the CDR3 is TGTGCCAGCAGCTTAGATGAGCGTTTTGGCTACACCTTC.

This chain connects TRBV7-9 to TRBJ2-2; D is unclear. This CDR3 has 17 amino acids. Germline assignment: CDR1 SEHNR and CDR2 FQNEAQ (reference sequence). Deletions cut 6 bases from V and 0 bases from J, with 17 bases between. The CDR3 sequence is CASRYSMESTNTGELFF. The CDR3 DNA follows: TGTGCCAGCAGATATTCTATGGAATCGACGAACACCGGGGAGCTGTTTTTT.